This is a list of T cell receptor beta chains from one sample in a study of blood T cell repertoires in COVID-19. Assay: immunoSEQ multiplex PCR; the TCRdb copy retains only in-frame clones and omits some. The sample lists some 150,000 clones; about 80% were seen once. The material sequenced was peripheral blood. The receptors here all came from a human donor in a cohort sampled during active COVID-19. The CDR3 runs from the conserved cysteine through the conserved F or W. The D gene is left open where the match is weak. Rows give clone size only sometimes, using once, few, many, or a class for an expanded clone.

D: -
size: once
V: TRBV7-9
J: TRBJ2-5
DNA: TGTGCCAGCAGCTTACGGGCGGGGGCCCGTGTAGAGACCCAGTACTTC
CDR3: CASSLRAGARVETQYF

D: -
size: once
V: TRBV6-1
J: TRBJ2-2
DNA: TGTGCCAGCAGTGAAGTGGGCAGAAGAACGAACACCGGGGAGCTGTTTTTT
CDR3: CASSEVGRRTNTGELFF

D: -
size: -
V: TRBV28
J: TRBJ2-1
DNA: TGTGCCAGCAGTACAGGACAGACGACGTTCTTC
CDR3: CASSTGQTTFF

D: -
size: -
V: TRBV6-5
J: TRBJ1-1
DNA: TGTGCCAGCAGTTACAATGCCGGTGAAGCTTTCTTT
CDR3: CASSYNAGEAFF

D: -
size: -
V: TRBV24-1
J: TRBJ1-5
DNA: TGTGCCACCAGTGGAGGCGGGGGAAGCAATCAGCCCCAGCATTTT
CDR3: CATSGGGGSNQPQHF

D: -
size: -
V: TRBV11-2
J: TRBJ2-7
DNA: TGTGCCAGCCACCAAACATACCGCGGCTCCTACGAGCAGTACTTC
CDR3: CASHQTYRGSYEQYF

D: TRBD2
size: -
V: TRBV5-4
J: TRBJ2-7
DNA: TGTGCCAGCAGCCTCGGGGGGGCGGTCCCCTACGAGCAGTACTTC
CDR3: CASSLGGAVPYEQYF

D: -
size: -
V: TRBV10-1
J: TRBJ2-1
DNA: TGCGCCAATGTCAGGGGCTCCTACAATGAGCAGTTCTTC
CDR3: CANVRGSYNEQFF

D: -
size: -
V: TRBV5-5
J: TRBJ1-6
DNA: TGTGCCAGCAGCAGAGGGAATGATAATTCACCCCTCCACTTT
CDR3: CASSRGNDNSPLHF

D: -
size: -
V: TRBV19
J: TRBJ1-1
DNA: TGTGCCAGTAGCCCGGGACACTCACCTGAAGCTTTCTTT
CDR3: CASSPGHSPEAFF

D: TRBD1
size: -
V: TRBV28
J: TRBJ1-1
DNA: TGTGCCAGCAGTTTCCTTAACAGGGGGTTCACTGAAGCTTTCTTT
CDR3: CASSFLNRGFTEAFF

D: -
size: -
V: TRBV19
J: TRBJ2-7
DNA: TGTGCCAGTAGTCTGAAATCCGCGGGACAGAGTGGCTCCTACGAGCAGTACTTC
CDR3: CASSLKSAGQSGSYEQYF

D: TRBD1
size: -
V: TRBV2
J: TRBJ1-3
DNA: TGTGCCTCCGGACAGGGAAGAGGGCTCTCTGGAAACACCATATATTTT
CDR3: CASGQGRGLSGNTIYF

D: TRBD1
size: -
V: TRBV2
J: TRBJ1-2
DNA: TGTGCCATCTACACAGGGGACTATGGCTACACCTTC
CDR3: CAIYTGDYGYTF

D: -
size: -
V: TRBV5-4
J: TRBJ1-4
DNA: TGTGCCAGCAGCTTGAGAGGACAGACTAATGAAAAACTGTTTTTT
CDR3: CASSLRGQTNEKLFF

D: -
size: once
V: TRBV6-5
J: TRBJ1-6
DNA: TGTGCCAGCAGTCCTTTGTACTATAATTCACCCCTCCACTTT
CDR3: CASSPLYYNSPLHF

D: -
size: -
V: TRBV5-1
J: TRBJ2-7
DNA: TGCGCCAGCAGCTTGGGGACGGGGGAGCAGTACTTC
CDR3: CASSLGTGEQYF

D: TRBD2
size: -
V: TRBV27
J: TRBJ2-5
DNA: TGTGCCTCCAAATCCAGCGGGACGGAATCTGAGACCCAGTACTTC
CDR3: CASKSSGTESETQYF

D: TRBD2
size: -
V: TRBV19
J: TRBJ2-5
DNA: TGTGCCAGTAGTGTCCGGGAGGTACAAGAGACCCAGTACTTC
CDR3: CASSVREVQETQYF

D: TRBD1
size: -
V: TRBV9
J: TRBJ2-7
DNA: TGTGCCAGCAGCGAAACCGGGACAGGGAGTGAGCAGTACTTC
CDR3: CASSETGTGSEQYF

D: TRBD1
size: -
V: TRBV11-3
J: TRBJ2-7
DNA: TGTGCCAGCAGCTTAGACCAATGGTTTAAAGCAGGGGGCTCTCACGAGCAGTACTTC
CDR3: CASSLDQWFKAGGSHEQYF